This T cell receptor beta chain was identified in a study of radiation and T cells in renal cell carcinoma. In the case of this clone: Its matching antigen is unknown.

Points from the study as a whole: Top tumor clonotypes rose in blood 2 weeks post-radiation, then contracted. Without pretreatment biopsies, baseline tumor clonotype presence was undetermined.

The CDR3 contains 12 residues. Per germline, CDR1 ENHRY and CDR2 SYGVKD. The trim removed 6 bases at V and 3 bases at J, leaving 2 bases unmatched. Time point of the sample: blood 2 weeks post-SBRT. Treatment noted: 15 Gy SBRT to primary tumor, nephrectomy 4 weeks later. This renal cell carcinoma was of the clear cell type. Profiling relied on immunoSEQ multiplex PCR, and the TCRdb table lists in-frame clones only, not all of them. The sample carries about 130,000 clones, about four fifths recorded once. This specimen was blood, taken from a patient whose treatment included radiotherapy and nephrectomy. The rearrangement joins TRBV10-3 to TRBJ2-7; 7 nucleotides match TRBD2. The receptor was derived from a man in his fifties with renal cell carcinoma. The CDR3 coding sequence is TGTGCCATCAGCGCGGGGGTCTACGAGCAGTACTTC. This translates into CAISAGVYEQYF.